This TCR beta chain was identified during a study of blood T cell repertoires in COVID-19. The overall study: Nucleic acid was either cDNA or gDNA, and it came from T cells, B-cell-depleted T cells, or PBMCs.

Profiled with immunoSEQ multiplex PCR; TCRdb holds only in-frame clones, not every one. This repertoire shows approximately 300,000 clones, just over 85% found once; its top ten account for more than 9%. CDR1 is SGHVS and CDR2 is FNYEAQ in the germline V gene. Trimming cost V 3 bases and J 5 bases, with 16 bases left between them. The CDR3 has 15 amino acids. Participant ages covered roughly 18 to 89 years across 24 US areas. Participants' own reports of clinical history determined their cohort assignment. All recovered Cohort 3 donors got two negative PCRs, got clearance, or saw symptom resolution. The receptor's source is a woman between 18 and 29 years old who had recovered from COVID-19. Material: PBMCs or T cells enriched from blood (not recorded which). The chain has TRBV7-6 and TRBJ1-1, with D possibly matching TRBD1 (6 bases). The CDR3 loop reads CASSLVRGARTEAFF. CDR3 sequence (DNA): TGTGCCAGCAGCTTGGTTCGGGGGGCGCGAACTGAAGCTTTCTTT.